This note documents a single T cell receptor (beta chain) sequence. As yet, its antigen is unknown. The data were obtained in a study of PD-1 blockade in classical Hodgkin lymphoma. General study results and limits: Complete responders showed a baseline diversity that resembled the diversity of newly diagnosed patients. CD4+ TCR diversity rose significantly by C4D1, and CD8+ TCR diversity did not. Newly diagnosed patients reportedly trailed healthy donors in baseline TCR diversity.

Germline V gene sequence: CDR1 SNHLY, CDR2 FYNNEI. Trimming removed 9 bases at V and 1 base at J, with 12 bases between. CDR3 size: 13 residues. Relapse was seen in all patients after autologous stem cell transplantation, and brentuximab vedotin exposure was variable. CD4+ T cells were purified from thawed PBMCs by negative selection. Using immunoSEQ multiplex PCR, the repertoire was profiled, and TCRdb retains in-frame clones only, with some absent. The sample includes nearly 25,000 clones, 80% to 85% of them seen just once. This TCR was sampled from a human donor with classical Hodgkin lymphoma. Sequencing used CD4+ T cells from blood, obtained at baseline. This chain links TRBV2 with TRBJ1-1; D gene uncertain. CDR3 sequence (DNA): TGTGCCAGGACCGGGCTAACGAACACTGAAGCTTTCTTT. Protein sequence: CARTGLTNTEAFF.